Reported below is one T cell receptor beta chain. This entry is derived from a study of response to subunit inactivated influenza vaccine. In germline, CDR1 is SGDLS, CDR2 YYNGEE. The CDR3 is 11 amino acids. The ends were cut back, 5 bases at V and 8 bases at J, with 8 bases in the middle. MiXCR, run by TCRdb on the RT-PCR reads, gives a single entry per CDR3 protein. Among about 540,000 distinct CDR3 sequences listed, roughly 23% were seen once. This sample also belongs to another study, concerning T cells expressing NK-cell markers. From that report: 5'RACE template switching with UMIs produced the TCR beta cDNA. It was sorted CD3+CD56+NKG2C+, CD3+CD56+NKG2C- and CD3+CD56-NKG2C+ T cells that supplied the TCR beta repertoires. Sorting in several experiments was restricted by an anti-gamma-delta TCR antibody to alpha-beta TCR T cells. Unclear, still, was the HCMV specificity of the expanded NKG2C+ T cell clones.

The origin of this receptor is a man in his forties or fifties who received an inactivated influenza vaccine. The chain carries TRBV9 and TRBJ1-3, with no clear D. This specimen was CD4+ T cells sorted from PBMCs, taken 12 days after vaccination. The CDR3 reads CASSRSDTIYF. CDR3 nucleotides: TGTGCCAGCAGTCGGTCGGACACCATATATTTT.